This entry lists 18 T cell receptor beta chains sequenced from one sample in a study of tumor-infiltrating lymphocytes in primary liver carcinoma. The roughly 18-34 mg bulk tissue piece was not sorted before simultaneous RNA and DNA extraction. The researchers produced TCR beta cDNA from roughly 500 ng total RNA with a constant-region primer. Construction of TCR beta libraries relied on three successive nested multiplex PCR rounds employing slightly modified ARM-PCR. TRBV1-TRBV30 forward primers paired with a C-beta reverse primer drove the first two PCR rounds, about 11 cycles each. TCRdb passed the multiplex PCR reads through MiXCR, listing each CDR3 protein once. The table lists 100,000 to 150,000 distinct CDR3 sequences, around 62% of them singletons. Material for sequencing was liver tumor tissue from sampling region 1. Subset of the sample: tumor region T1, superior pole. Receptors originate from a woman aged 60-70 years with primary liver carcinoma and hepatitis B virus infection.

V and J are TRBV6-1 and TRBJ2-3; the D gene is possibly TRBD1 (6 bases). The CDR3 spans 14 residues. CDR1 MNHNS and CDR2 SASEGT come from the germline V gene. With 8 bases removed from V and 9 bases from J, the gap between germline ends came to 21 bases. CDR3 coding DNA: TGTGCCAGCGGTGTTTCAGGGGATGGAAGAACGCAGTATTTT. The encoded protein is CASGVSGDGRTQYF.

As regards this clonotype: A read error may produce the germline difference seen at one junction end. The chain carries TRBV14 and TRBJ2-5; no reliable D call. Germline V CDR1 and CDR2: SGHDN, FVKESK. The CDR3 has 15 amino acids. The CDR3 is CASGQDLPIQETQYF. The CDR3 bases are TGTGCCAGCGGCCAAGATCTACCCATTCAAGAGACCCAGTACTTC.

The CDR3 nucleotides read TGCAGCGTAAACGGGACTAGCGGTTCCACTAGGTACGAGCAGTACTTC. Translation: CSVNGTSGSTRYEQYF. V gene TRBV29-1 combines with J gene TRBJ2-7; 11 nucleotides line up with TRBD2. CDR3 size: 16 residues. V lost 6 bases, J lost 4 bases, and 14 bases stayed unmatched. Germline CDR1 is SQVTM and CDR2 is ANQGSEA.

This clonotype was recorded at least ten times. V gene TRBV6-5 combines with J gene TRBJ1-3, with 10 bases fitting TRBD1. The CDR3 has 15 residues. Germline V CDR1 and CDR2: MNHEY, SVGAGI. The junction had 6 bases not matched to a gene; V was cut back by 2 bases and J by 8 bases. CDR3 loop: CASSYRATGGHTIYF. The CDR3 nucleotides read TGTGCCAGCAGTTACCGGGCGACAGGGGGCCACACCATATATTTT.

This clonotype was found many times. J is TRBJ2-7 and V is TRBV4-1; D not certain. This CDR3 region has 15 residues. Between the trimmed V and J ends, which lost 1 base and 2 bases, there was a span of 12 bases. CDR1 is MGHRA, CDR2 YSYEKL, per germline. The CDR3 here is CASSQGATRPYEQYF. As DNA, the CDR3 is TGCGCCAGCAGCCAAGGAGCGACTCGACCCTACGAGCAGTACTTC.

This chain uses TRBV5-1 with TRBJ2-3; D possibly corresponds to TRBD2 (5 bases). CDR1 and CDR2 (germline): SGHRS, YFSETQ. This CDR3 contains 15 residues. The V end was cut by 8 bases, the J end by 4 bases, with 20 bases between. The CDR3 region is CASATRGSSPDTQYF. DNA of the CDR3: TGCGCCAGTGCTACTAGAGGGAGTTCCCCAGATACGCAGTATTTT.

This clonotype was observed many times. J is TRBJ2-7 and V is TRBV7-9; D is tentatively TRBD1 or TRBD2 (6 bases each). Germline CDR1 SEHNR, CDR2 FQNEAQ (reference sequence). Trimming left V 1 base short and J 6 bases short, with 13 bases between. This CDR3 is built from 14 residues. CDR3 region: CASSLGGARGEQYF. DNA of the CDR3: TGTGCCAGCAGCTTAGGGGGGGCACGGGGCGAGCAGTACTTC.

Concerning this clonotype: Relative to the germline gene, one junction end is altered; a read error may explain this. The CDR3 DNA sequence: TGTGCCAGAAGCTTAGATAGGAATGGGGAGCTGCTTTTT. Translating gives CARSLDRNGELLF. This chain connects TRBV11-2 to TRBJ2-2, with a possible D match to TRBD2 (5 bases). Germline V gene sequence: CDR1 SGHAT, CDR2 FQNNGV. This CDR3 spans 13 amino acids.

This clonotype occurred many times. The genes are TRBV12-3 or TRBV12-4 and TRBJ1-1; a weak D match, TRBD1 (5 bases). The V end lost 7 bases, the J end lost 2 bases, and 11 bases lay between the germline ends. The CDR3 covers 13 residues. The CDR3 sequence: CASNRGVNTEAFF. The CDR3 nucleotides are TGTGCCAGCAACCGGGGGGTTAACACTGAAGCTTTCTTT.

Notes on this clonotype: A much larger clone sits a single nucleotide away, making a read error possible. The V gene is TRBV6-1, the J gene TRBJ2-7; 9 nucleotides match TRBD2. The CDR3 sequence is 15 residues long. CDR1 is MNHNS, CDR2 SASEGT, per germline. V gave up 6 bases and J gave up 3 bases; unmatched junction bases: 9. The CDR3 DNA reads as TGTGCCAGCAGACATCTGGCGGGAGGGGGCTACGAGCAGTACTTC. Its protein product is CASRHLAGGGYEQYF.

To note about this clonotype: A much larger clone differs by one base, so this may be a read error. V gene TRBV6-1 combines with J gene TRBJ1-5; TRBD1 might be the D (6 bases). This CDR3 spans 15 amino acids. Looked up from germline, CDR1 is MNHNS and CDR2 is SASEGT. Deletions cut 5 bases from V and 3 bases from J, with 14 bases between. The DNA of the CDR3 is TGTGCCAGCAGTCAGAACAGGGTATCCAATCAGCCCCAGCATTTT. This sequence encodes CASSQNRVSNQPQHF.

Of note for this clonotype: Being one base from a much bigger clone, this may be a read error. The chain uses TRBV6-6 and TRBJ1-4; no clear D gene. Germline V gene sequence: CDR1 MNHNY, CDR2 SVGAGI (reference sequence). This CDR3 region has 16 residues. The CDR3 DNA reads TGTGCCAGGAGTTACTCTCTAGCACAGCATAATGAAAAACTGTTTTTT. Translation: CARSYSLAQHNEKLFF.

This clonotype was seen only once. Sequence at one end of the junction differs from germline and may be a read error. The rearrangement uses TRBV12-3 or TRBV12-4 and TRBJ1-5; D ambiguous. The CDR3 is 14 amino acids. The CDR3: CASTTQHTNQPQHF. In nucleotides, the CDR3 is TGTGCCAGCACCACCCAGCACACCAATCAACCCCAGCATTTT.

On this clonotype itself: This may be a read error, as it is one base from a much larger clone. J is TRBJ1-1 and V is TRBV6-5, with D uncertain. The CDR3 consists of 14 residues. Trimming left V 0 bases short and J 0 bases short, with 5 bases between. CDR1 and CDR2 from the germline V gene are MNHEY and SVGAGI. The DNA of the CDR3 is TGTGCCAGCAGTTACTCAGGACTGAACACTGAAGCTTTCTTT. Its translation is CASSYSGLNTEAFF.

With regard to this clonotype: Just one base apart from a much larger clone, this may be a read error. The chain joins TRBV6-5 to TRBJ1-5; the D gene is possibly TRBD1 (6 bases). Germline CDR1 is MNHEY and CDR2 is SVGAGI. Trimming pared 6 bases from V and 5 bases from J, leaving 14 bases between. The CDR3 is made up of 14 amino acids. The CDR3 reads CASRQRGGHQPQHF. CDR3 sequence (DNA): TGTGCCAGCAGGCAGCGGGGGGGGCATCAGCCCCAGCATTTT.

This clonotype was observed at least ten times. J is TRBJ2-1 and V is TRBV29-1; no firm D call. Germline V CDR1 and CDR2: SQVTM, ANQGSEA. The CDR3 sequence is 12 residues long. The V end was cut by 4 bases, the J end by 8 bases, with 12 bases between. The CDR3 coding sequence is TGCAGCGTTGCTCGCGGATCGGATGAGCAGTTCTTC. Amino acids: CSVARGSDEQFF.

The table lists this clonotype with a few counts. The CDR3 protein is CASSIASGKYEQFF. The CDR3 nucleotides are TGTGCCAGTAGTATCGCTAGCGGGAAATATGAGCAGTTCTTC. V usage is TRBV19 and J usage is TRBJ2-1, with TRBD2 matching 9 bases. The CDR3 contains 14 residues. The V gene end was trimmed by 3 bases and the J gene end by 8 bases; junction bases not matched to a gene: 5. CDR1 and CDR2 (germline): LNHDA, SQIVND (reference sequence).

On this clonotype itself: Given a much more abundant clone one base away, this may be a read error. The chain links TRBV6-6 to TRBJ2-7, with TRBD2 as a possible D gene (5 bases). V lost 3 bases to trimming and J lost 9 bases, with 15 bases between them. CDR3 size: 13 residues. Germline values: CDR1 MNHNY, CDR2 SVGAGI (reference sequence). The CDR3 here is CASSYKVVGGQYF. The CDR3 bases are TGTGCCAGCAGTTATAAGGTAGTCGGAGGGCAGTACTTC.